This TCR beta chain appears in the sequencing data of a study of identical twins. On this clonotype itself: Its antigen is currently unknown.

Template switching added a universal primer site; cDNA carried unique molecular identifiers. MiXCR was run by TCRdb on the 5' RACE reads, yielding one entry per CDR3 protein. The sample includes 550,000 to 800,000 distinct CDR3 sequences, 7% to 7.5% seen only once; the top ten take roughly 1.5%. Study-wide results and caveats: One should note that invariant MAIT and iNKT cells could partly confound zero-insertion analyses. The study reached conclusions through statistical analysis that was cross-sectional, not following the same donors.

These data also formed part of another study, on yellow fever vaccine responses in identical twins. Per that study: Reportedly, the T cell response mounted by twins to vaccine seemed partly convergent, partly personalized.

Sequencing input: PBMCs. The clonotype comes from a woman younger than 30 in good health.

The CDR3 loop is CSAQTGGLNTEAFF. The CDR3, as DNA: TGCAGTGCTCAAACGGGTGGGTTGAACACTGAAGCTTTCTTT. The gene calls are TRBV20-1 and TRBJ1-1; D gene ambiguous. V was pared by 5 bases and J by 0 bases, with 13 bases between. The CDR3 is made up of 14 amino acids. CDR1 DFQATT and CDR2 SNEGSKA come from the germline V gene (reference sequence).